This T cell receptor beta chain is from a study of blood T cell repertoires in COVID-19. Study information: Acute-phase and convalescent COVID-19 samples originated in the United States, Italy and Spain. The analysed material was cDNA or gDNA that came from T cells, B-cell-depleted T cells, or PBMCs.

The data were produced by immunoSEQ multiplex PCR, yet TCRdb's version contains in-frame clones alone and is incomplete. The sample has 25,000 to 30,000 clones; 84% are singletons. V was cut by 0 bases and J by 1 base, with 10 bases left in between. This CDR3 is built from 15 residues. The germline gives CDR1 SGDLS, CDR2 YYNGEE. This chain joins TRBV9 and TRBJ1-1, with D perhaps TRBD1 (6 bases). The sequencing input was peripheral blood. This clonotype was sampled from a man older than 75 with active COVID-19. CDR3: CASSVEGTPNTEAFF. CDR3 sequence (DNA): TGTGCCAGCAGCGTAGAGGGGACACCGAACACTGAAGCTTTCTTT.